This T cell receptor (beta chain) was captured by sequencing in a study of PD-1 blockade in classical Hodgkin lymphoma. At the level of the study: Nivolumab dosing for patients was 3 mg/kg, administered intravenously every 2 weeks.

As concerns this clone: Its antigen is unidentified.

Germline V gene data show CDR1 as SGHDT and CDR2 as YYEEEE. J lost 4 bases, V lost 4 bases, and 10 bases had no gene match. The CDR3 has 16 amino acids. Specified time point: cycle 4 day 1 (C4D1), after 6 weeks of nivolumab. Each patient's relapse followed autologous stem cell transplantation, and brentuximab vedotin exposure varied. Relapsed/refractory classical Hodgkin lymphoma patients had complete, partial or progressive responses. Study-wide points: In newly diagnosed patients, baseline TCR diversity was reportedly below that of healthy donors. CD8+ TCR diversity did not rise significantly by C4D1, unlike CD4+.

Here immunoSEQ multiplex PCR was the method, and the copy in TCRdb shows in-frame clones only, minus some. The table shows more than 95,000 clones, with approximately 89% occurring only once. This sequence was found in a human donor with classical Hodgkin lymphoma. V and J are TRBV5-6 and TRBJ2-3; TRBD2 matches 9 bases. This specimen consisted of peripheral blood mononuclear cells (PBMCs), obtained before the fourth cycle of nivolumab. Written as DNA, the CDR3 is TGTGCCAGCAGCCTGAATAGCGGGAGACGCGCAGATACGCAGTATTTT. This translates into CASSLNSGRRADTQYF. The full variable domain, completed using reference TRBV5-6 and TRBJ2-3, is DAGVTQSPTHLIKTRGQQVTLRCSPKSGHDTVSWYQQALGQGPQFIFQYYEEEERQRGNFPDRFSGHQFPNYSSELNVNALLLGDSALYLCASSLNSGRRADTQYFGPGTRLTVL.